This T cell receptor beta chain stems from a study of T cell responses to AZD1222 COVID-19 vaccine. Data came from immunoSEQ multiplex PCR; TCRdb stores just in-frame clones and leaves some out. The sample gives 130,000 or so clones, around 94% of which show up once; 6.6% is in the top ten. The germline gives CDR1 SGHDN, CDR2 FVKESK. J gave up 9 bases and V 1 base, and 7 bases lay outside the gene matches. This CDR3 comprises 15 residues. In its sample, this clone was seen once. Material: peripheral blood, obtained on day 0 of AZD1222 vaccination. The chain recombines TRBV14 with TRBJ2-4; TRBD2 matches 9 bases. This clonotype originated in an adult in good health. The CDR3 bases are TGTGCCAGCAGCCAAGCTGCGGGAGGGGGGGCCATTCAGTACTTC. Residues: CASSQAAGGGAIQYF.